The source of this T cell receptor beta chain is a study of blood T cell repertoires in COVID-19. The wider study: Whether acute or convalescent, the COVID-19 samples came from the United States, Italy and Spain. In each case, the material was cDNA or gDNA derived from T cells, B-cell-depleted T cells, or PBMCs.

Study processing details: It was from reference gene primer amplification that nucleated cell counts were estimated. Repertoires were generated with immunoSEQ multiplex PCR, while TCRdb's copy carries only in-frame clones and drops some. V, J and clone size derive from that table, while D and trimming were established from the DNA sequence. Of fewer than 15,000 clones in the sample, approximately 78% are singletons; the top ten hold approximately 34%. The CDR3 extends over 14 amino acids. The V gene's germline CDR1 is SGHTS and CDR2 YDEGEE. V dropped 0 bases and J dropped 3; count of bases not matched to a gene: 2.

The sequenced sample consisted of peripheral blood. The chain recombines TRBV5-8 with TRBJ1-2; 7 bases are a match to TRBD1. This TCR was sampled from a human donor in a cohort sampled during active COVID-19. The CDR3 nucleotides are TGTGCCAGCAGCTTGGTTGGGACAGACTATGGCTACACCTTC. It specifies CASSLVGTDYGYTF. Full variable domain (remainder filled in from reference TRBV5-8 and TRBJ1-2): EAGVTQSPTHLIKTRGQQATLRCSPISGHTSVYWYQQALGLGLQFLLWYDEGEERNRGNFPPRFSGRQFPNYSSELNVNALELEDSALYLCASSLVGTDYGYTFGSGTRLTVV.